Below are 3 T cell receptor beta chains sequenced from a single sample in a study of spatial heterogeneity in lung cancer. TCRdb re-analysed the 5' RACE reads in MiXCR, keeping a single row per CDR3 protein. The table has approximately 4,900 distinct CDR3 sequences, roughly 17% seen once; the top ten hold approximately 6.5%. Time point described: sample taken at primary tumor resection. The sequenced material consisted of unsorted whole RNA from tumor, nontumor lung or frozen PBMC. The sample was PBMCs, taken at surgery. These receptors all come from a male donor with early-stage non-small cell lung cancer.

Turning to this clonotype: This may arise from a read error, as a much more abundant clone is one base away. The V call is TRBV20-1, the J call TRBJ2-7; 9 bases align to TRBD2. The germline CDR1 and CDR2 sequences are DFQATT and SNEGSKA (reference sequence). J gave up 3 bases and V 3 bases, and 9 bases lay outside the gene matches. This CDR3 comprises 15 residues. The CDR3 DNA is TGCAGTGCTAGTGATCTGGGCGGGGGGGTCTACGAGCAGTACTTC. Its protein is CSASDLGGGVYEQYF.

This clonotype was picked up many times. V usage is TRBV9 and J usage is TRBJ2-4; TRBD1 or TRBD2 may be the D gene (5 bases each). Per the germline V gene, CDR1 is SGDLS and CDR2 is YYNGEE. The CDR3 is 14 amino acids. The ends were cut back, 0 bases at V and 6 bases at J, with 10 bases in the middle. As DNA, the CDR3 is TGTGCCAGCAGCGTAGTTGAAGGGACAAACATTCAGTACTTC. This encodes CASSVVEGTNIQYF.

With regard to this clonotype: This clone may be a read error of a much larger clone one base away. The J gene is TRBJ2-5, the V gene TRBV11-2, with 7 bases lining up with TRBD1. Per the germline V gene, CDR1 is SGHAT and CDR2 is FQNNGV. This CDR3 has 15 amino acids. The CDR3 nucleotides are TGTGCCTGCAGCTTAGAAGGGGCAGGGGGAGAGACCCAGTACTTC. Residues: CACSLEGAGGETQYF.